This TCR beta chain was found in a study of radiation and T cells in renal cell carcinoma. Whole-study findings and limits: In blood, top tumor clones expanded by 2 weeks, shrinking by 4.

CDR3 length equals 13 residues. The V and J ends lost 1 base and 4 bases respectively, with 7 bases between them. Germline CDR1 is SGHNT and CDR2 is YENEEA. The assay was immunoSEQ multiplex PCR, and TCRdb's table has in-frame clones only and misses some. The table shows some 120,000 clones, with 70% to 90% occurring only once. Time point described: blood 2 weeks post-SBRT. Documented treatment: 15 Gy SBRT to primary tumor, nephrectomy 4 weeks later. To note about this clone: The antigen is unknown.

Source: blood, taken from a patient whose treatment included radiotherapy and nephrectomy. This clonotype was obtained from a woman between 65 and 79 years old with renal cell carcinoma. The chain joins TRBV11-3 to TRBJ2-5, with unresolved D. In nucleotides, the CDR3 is TGTGCCAGCAGCTTAGGGCTTATAGAGACCCAGTACTTC. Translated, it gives CASSLGLIETQYF.